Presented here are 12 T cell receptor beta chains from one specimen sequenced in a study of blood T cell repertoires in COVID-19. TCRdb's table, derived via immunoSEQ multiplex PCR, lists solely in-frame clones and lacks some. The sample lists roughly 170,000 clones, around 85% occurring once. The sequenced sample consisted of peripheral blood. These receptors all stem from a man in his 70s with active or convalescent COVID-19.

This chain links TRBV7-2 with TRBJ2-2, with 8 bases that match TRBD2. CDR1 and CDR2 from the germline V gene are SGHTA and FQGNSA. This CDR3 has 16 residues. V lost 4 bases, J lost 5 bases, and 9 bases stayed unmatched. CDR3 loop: CASSSGGTRRTGELFF. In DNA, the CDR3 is TGTGCCAGCAGCTCGGGGGGGACCCGTCGGACCGGGGAGCTGTTTTTT.

The CDR3 region has the DNA TGTGCCAGCAGCCGGGACAGGGGTGTTTCCATATATTTT. Protein: CASSRDRGVSIYF. The rearrangement links TRBV6-5 to TRBJ1-3; 10 positions agree with TRBD1. This CDR3 is 13 amino acids long. In germline, CDR1 is MNHEY, CDR2 SVGAGI. Unmatched junction bases numbered 7, after V lost 6 bases and J lost 11 bases.

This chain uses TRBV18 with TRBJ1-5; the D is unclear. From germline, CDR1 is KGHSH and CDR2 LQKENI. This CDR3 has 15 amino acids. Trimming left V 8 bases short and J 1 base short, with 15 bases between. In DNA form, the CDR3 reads TGTGCCAGCGCTGCGCCCCCGGGGAGCAATCAGCCCCAGCATTTT. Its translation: CASAAPPGSNQPQHF.

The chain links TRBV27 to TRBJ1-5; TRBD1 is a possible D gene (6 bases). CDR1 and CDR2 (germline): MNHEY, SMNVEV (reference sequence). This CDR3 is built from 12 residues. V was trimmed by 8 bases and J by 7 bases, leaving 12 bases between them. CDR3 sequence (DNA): TGTGCCAGCGGGGGCGGGCGGCAGCCCCAGCATTTT. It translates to CASGGGRQPQHF.

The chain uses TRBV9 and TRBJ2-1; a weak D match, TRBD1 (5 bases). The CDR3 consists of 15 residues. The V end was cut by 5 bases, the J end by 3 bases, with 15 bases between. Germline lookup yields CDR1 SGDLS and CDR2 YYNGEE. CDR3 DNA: TGTGCCAGCAGTGAAACCCCCCAGGGCTACAATGAGCAGTTCTTC. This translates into CASSETPQGYNEQFF.

CDR3 residues: CASSRYNEKLFF. The CDR3 bases are TGTGCCAGCAGCAGGTACAATGAAAAACTGTTTTTT. This rearrangement joins TRBV2 to TRBJ1-4; D is unclear. The CDR3 totals 12 residues. V was clipped by 6 bases and J by 5 bases, with 7 bases between them. Germline assignment: CDR1 SNHLY and CDR2 FYNNEI. Filled out from reference TRBV2 and TRBJ1-4, the complete variable domain reads EPEVTQTPSHQVTQMGQEVILRCVPISNHLYFYWYRQILGQKVEFLVSFYNNEISEKSEIFDDQFSVERPDGSNFTLKIRSTKLEDSAMYFCASSRYNEKLFFGSGTQLSVL.

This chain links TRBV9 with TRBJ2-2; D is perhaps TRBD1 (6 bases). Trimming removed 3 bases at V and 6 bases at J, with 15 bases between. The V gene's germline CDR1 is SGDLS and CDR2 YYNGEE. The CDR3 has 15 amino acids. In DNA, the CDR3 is TGTGCCAGCAGCGATCCCGGGACAAGGGCCGGGGAGCTGTTTTTT. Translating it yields CASSDPGTRAGELFF. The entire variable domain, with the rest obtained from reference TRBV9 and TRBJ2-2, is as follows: DSGVTQTPKHLITATGQRVTLRCSPRSGDLSVYWYQQSLDQGLQFLIQYYNGEERAKGNILERFSAQQFPDLHSELNLSSLELGDSALYFCASSDPGTRAGELFFGEGSRLTVL.

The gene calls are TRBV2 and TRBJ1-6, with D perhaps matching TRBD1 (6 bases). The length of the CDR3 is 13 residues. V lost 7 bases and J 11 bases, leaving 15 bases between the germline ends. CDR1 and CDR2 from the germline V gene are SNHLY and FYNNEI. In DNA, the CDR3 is TGTGCCAGCACCGAGAGGGGGTGGACACCCCTCCACTTT. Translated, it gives CASTERGWTPLHF.

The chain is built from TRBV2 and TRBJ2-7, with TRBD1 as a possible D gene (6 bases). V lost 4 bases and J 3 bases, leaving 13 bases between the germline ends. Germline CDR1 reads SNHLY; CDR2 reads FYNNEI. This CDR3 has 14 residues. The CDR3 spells CASSGRQGYYEQYF. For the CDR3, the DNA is TGTGCCAGCAGTGGCCGGCAGGGGTACTACGAGCAGTACTTC.

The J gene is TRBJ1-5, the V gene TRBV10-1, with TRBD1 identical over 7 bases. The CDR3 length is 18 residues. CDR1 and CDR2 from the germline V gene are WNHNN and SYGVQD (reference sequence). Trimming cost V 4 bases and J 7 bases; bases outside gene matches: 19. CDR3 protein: CASSGDPWGTASRQPQHF. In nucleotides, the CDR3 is TGCGCCAGCAGTGGAGACCCCTGGGGGACAGCCTCTCGGCAGCCCCAGCATTTT.

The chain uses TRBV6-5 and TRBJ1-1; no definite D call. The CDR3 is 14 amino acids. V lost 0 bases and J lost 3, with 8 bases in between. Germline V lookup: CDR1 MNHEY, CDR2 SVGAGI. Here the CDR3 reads CASSYSHEDTEAFF. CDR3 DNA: TGTGCCAGCAGTTACTCCCACGAGGACACTGAAGCTTTCTTT.

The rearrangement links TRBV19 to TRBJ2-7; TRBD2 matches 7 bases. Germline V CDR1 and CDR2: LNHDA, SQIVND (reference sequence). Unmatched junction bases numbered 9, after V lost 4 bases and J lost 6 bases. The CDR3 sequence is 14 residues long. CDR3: CASSTRTSTSEQYF. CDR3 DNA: TGTGCCAGTAGTACTCGGACTAGTACGAGCGAGCAGTACTTC.